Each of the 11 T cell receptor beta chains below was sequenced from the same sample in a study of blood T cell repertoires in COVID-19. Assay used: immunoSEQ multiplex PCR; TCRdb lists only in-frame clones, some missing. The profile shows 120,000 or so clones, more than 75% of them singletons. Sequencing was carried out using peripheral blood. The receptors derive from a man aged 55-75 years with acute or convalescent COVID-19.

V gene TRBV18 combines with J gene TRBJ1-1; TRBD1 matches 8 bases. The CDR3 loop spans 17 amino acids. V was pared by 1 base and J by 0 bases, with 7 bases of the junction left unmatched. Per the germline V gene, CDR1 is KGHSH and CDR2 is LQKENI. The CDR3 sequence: CASSPRTGSLLNTEAFF. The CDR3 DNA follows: TGTGCCAGCTCACCACGGACAGGGTCCCTGCTGAACACTGAAGCTTTCTTT.

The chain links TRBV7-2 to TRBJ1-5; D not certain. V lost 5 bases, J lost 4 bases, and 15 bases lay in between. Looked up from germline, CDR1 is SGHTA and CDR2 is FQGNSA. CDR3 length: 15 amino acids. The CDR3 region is CASSTSPLVNQPQHF. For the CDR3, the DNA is TGTGCCAGCAGCACCTCCCCGTTAGTAAATCAGCCCCAGCATTTT.

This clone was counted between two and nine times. CDR3 in DNA: TGTGCCAGCAGTGATCCCGGGGTAACTGGAGATACGCAGTATTTT. Its translation: CASSDPGVTGDTQYF. The V call is TRBV25-1, the J call TRBJ2-3; a weak D match, TRBD2 (5 bases). The CDR3 totals 15 residues. V lost 3 bases, J lost 5 bases, and 15 bases lay in between. From germline, CDR1 is MGHDK and CDR2 SYGVNS.

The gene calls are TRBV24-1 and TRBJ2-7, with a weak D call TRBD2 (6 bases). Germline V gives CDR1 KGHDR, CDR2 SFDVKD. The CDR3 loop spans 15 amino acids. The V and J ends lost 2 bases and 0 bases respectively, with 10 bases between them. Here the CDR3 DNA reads TGTGCCACCAGTGATTCGGGGAGGACCTCCTACGAGCAGTACTTC. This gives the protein CATSDSGRTSYEQYF.

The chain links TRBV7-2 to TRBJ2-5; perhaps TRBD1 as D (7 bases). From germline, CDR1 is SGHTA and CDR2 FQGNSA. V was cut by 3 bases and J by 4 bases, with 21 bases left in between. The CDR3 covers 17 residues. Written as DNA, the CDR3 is TGTGCCAGCAGCTTTCAGGGGGGACCCCTAAGTGGAGAGACCCAGTACTTC. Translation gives CASSFQGGPLSGETQYF.

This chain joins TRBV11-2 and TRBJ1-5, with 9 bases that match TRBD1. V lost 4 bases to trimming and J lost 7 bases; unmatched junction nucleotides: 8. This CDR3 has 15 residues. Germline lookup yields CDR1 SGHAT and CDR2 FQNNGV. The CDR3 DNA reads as TGTGCCAGCAGCTCTGGACAGGGGCCTTGGCAGCCCCAGCATTTT. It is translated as CASSSGQGPWQPQHF. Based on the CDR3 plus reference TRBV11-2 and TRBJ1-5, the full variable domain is EAGVAQSPRYKIIEKRQSVAFWCNPISGHATLYWYQQILGQGPKLLIQFQNNGVVDDSQLPKDRFSAERLKGVDSTLKIQPAKLEDSAVYLCASSSGQGPWQPQHFGDGTRLSIL.

DNA for the CDR3: TGCGCCAGCAGCCAAGTAGGGGGAGGGCCGTTCAATGAGCAGTTCTTC. It yields the protein CASSQVGGGPFNEQFF. The genes are TRBV4-3 and TRBJ2-1, with D tentatively TRBD2 (7 bases). CDR3 length: 16 amino acids. Germline CDR1 LGHNA, CDR2 YSLEER. The ends were cut back, 1 base at V and 6 bases at J, with 16 bases in the middle.

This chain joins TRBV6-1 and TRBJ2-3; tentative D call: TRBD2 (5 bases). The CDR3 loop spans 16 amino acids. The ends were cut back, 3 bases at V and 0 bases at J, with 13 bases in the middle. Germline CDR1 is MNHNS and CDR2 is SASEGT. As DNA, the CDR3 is TGTGCCAGCAGTGACGGGATCTCCCGAAGCACAGATACGCAGTATTTT. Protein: CASSDGISRSTDTQYF.

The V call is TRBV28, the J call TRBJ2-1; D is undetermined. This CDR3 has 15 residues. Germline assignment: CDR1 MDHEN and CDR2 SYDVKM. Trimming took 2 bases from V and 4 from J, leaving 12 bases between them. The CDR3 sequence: CASSLTLGLYNEQFF. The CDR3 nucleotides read TGTGCCAGCAGTTTAACCTTGGGCCTTTACAATGAGCAGTTCTTC.

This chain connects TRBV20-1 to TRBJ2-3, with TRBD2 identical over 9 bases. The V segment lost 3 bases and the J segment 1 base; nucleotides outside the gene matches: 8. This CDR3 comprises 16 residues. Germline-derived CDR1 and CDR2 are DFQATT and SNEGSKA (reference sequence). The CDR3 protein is CSASQARLAGTDTQYF. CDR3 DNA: TGCAGTGCTAGTCAGGCTCGACTAGCGGGCACAGATACGCAGTATTTT.

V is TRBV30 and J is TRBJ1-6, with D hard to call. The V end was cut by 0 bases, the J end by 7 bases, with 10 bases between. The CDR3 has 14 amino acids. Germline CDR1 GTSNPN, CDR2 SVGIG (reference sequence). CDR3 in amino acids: CAWSVQRFNSPLHF. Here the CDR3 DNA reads TGTGCCTGGAGTGTACAGCGGTTCAATTCACCCCTCCACTTT.